The subject of this entry is one TCR beta chain. Antigen specificity is unknown. TCRdb's table, derived via immunoSEQ multiplex PCR, lists solely in-frame clones and lacks some. The repertoire holds about 15,000 clones, with 40% as singletons. The sample is drawn from a study of neoadjuvant anti-PD-1 for oral cavity cancer. At the level of the study: Non-progressing patients received a fourth nivolumab dose near day 43, then surgery on days 50-56.

Germline lookup yields CDR1 MNHEY and CDR2 SVGAGI. Trimming took off 0 bases at V and 1 base at J, with 9 bases between the two ends. This CDR3 has 15 amino acids. Overall study findings and caveats: Pretreatment Treg/Th17 ratio correlated inversely with post-treatment tumor clonality. Post-treatment tumors with larger preexisting clones showed more shrinkage.

Time point defined: after neoadjuvant nivolumab, at surgical resection. The patients had HPV-negative, locally advanced oral cavity squamous cell carcinoma. This material consisted of tumor tissue, taken after nivolumab (anti-PD-1) treatment. This clonotype was obtained from a person between 40 and 85 years old with oral cavity squamous cell carcinoma. This chain uses TRBV6-5 with TRBJ1-2; D remains ambiguous. This chain's CDR3 is CASSYSVARNYGYTF. The CDR3, as DNA: TGTGCCAGCAGTTACTCCGTGGCACGTAACTATGGCTACACCTTC.